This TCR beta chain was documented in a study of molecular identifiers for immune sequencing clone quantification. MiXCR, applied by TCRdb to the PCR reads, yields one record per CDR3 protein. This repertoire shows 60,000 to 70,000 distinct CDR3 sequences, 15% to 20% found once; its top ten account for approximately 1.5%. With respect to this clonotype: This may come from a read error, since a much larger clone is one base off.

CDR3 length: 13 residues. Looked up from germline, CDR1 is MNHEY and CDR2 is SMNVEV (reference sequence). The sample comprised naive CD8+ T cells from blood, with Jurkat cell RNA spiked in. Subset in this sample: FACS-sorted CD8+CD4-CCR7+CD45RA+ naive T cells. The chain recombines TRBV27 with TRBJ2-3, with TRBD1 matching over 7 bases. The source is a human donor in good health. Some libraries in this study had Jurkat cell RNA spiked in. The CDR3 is CASSLSRTGTQYF. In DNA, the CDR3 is TGTGCCAGCAGTTTATCCCGGACAGGTACGCAGTATTTT.